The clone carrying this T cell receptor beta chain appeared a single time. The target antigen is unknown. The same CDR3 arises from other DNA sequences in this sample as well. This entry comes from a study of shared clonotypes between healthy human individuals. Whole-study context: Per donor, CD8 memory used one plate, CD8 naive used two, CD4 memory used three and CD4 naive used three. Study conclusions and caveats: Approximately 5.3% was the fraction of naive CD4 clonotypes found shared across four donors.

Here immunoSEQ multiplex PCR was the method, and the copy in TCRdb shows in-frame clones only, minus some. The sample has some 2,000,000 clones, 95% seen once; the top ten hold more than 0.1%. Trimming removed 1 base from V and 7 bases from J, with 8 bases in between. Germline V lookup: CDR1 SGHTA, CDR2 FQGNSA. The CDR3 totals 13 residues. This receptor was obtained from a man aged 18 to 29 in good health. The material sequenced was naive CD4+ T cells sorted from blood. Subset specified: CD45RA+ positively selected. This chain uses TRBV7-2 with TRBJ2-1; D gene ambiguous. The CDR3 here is CASSLERGNEQFF. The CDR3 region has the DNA TGTGCCAGCAGCTTAGAGCGTGGAAATGAGCAGTTCTTC. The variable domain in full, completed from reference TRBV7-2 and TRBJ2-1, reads GAGVSQSPSNKVTEKGKDVELRCDPISGHTALYWYRQSLGQGLEFLIYFQGNSAPDKSGLPSDRFSAERTGGSVSTLTIQRTQQEDSAVYLCASSLERGNEQFFGPGTRLTVL.